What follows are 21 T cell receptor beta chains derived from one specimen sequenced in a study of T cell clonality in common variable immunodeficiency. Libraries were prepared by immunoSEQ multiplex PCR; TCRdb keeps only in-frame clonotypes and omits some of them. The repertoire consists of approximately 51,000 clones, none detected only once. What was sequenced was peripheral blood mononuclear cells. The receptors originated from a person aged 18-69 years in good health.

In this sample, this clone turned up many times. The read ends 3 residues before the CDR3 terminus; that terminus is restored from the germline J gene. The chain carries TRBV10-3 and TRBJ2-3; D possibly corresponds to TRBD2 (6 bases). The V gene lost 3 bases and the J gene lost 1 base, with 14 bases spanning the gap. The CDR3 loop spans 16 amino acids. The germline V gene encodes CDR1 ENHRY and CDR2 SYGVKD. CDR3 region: CAISDSGTRGTDTQYF. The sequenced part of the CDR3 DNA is TGTGCCATCAGTGATTCCGGGACTCGCGGCACAGATACG.

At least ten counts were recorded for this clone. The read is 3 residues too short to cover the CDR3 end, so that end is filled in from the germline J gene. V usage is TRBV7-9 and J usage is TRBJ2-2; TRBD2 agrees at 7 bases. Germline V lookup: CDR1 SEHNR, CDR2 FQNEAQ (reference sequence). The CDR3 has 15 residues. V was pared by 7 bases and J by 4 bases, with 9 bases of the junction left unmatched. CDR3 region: CASTSLGGSTGELFF. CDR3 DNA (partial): TGTGCCAGCACCTCTCTCGGGGGGTCCACCGGGGAG.

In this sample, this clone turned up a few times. The CDR3 sequence: CAWSGQGNQPQYF. Partial CDR3 DNA: TGTGCCTGGAGTGGCCAGGGGAATCAGCCG. The V and J genes are TRBV30 and TRBJ2-3, with a weak D call TRBD1 (6 bases). The CDR3 goes on 3 residues after the read ends, and that part is filled in from the germline J gene. This CDR3 is built from 13 residues. Germline V gene sequence: CDR1 GTSNPN, CDR2 SVGIG (reference sequence).

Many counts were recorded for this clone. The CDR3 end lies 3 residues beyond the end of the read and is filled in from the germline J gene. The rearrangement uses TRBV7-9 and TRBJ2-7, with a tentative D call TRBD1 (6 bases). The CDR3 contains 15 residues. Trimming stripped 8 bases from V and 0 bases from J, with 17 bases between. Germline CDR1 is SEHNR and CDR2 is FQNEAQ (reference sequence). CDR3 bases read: TGTGCCAGCCAGGAGACGCAGGGGATCTCCTACGAG. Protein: CASQETQGISYE. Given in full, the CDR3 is CASQETQGISYEQYF.

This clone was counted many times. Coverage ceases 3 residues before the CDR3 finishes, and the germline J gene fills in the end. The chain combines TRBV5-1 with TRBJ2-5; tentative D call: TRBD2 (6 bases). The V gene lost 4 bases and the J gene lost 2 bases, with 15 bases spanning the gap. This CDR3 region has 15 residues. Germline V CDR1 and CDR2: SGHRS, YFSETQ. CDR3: CASSQGLTIQETQYF. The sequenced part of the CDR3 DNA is TGCGCCAGCAGCCAGGGACTGACTATTCAAGAGACC.

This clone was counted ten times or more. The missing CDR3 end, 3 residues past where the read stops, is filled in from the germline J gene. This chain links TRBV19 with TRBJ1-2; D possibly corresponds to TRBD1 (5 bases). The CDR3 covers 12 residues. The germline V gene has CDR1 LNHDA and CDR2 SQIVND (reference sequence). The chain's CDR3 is CASSLGGGGYTF. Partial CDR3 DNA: TGTGCCAGTAGTCTCGGGGGAGGAGGC.

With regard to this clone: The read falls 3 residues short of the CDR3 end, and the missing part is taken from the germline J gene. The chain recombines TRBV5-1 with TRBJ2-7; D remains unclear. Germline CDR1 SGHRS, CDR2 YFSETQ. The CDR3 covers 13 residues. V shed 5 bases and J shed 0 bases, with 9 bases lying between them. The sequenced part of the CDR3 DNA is TGCGCCAGCAGTCGGTCCGACTCCTACGAG. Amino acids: CASSRSDSYE. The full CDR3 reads CASSRSDSYEQYF.

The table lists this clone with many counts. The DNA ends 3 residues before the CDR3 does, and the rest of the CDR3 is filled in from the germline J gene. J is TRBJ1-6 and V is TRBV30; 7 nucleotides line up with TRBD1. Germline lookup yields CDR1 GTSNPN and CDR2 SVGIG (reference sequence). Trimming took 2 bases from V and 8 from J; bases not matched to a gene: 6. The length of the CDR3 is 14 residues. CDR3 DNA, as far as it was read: TGTGCCTGGAGTTCGGGACAGCCTGATTCACCC. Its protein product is CAWSSGQPDSP. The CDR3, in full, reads CAWSSGQPDSPLHF.

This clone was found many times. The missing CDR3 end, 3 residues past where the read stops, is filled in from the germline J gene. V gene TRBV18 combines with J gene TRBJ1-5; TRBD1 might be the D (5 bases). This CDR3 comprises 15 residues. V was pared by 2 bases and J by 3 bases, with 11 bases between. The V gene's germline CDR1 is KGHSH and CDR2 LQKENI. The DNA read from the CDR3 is TGTGCCAGCTCACCAGGGCAGGGCGACAATCAGCCC. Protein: CASSPGQGDNQP. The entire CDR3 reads CASSPGQGDNQPQHF.

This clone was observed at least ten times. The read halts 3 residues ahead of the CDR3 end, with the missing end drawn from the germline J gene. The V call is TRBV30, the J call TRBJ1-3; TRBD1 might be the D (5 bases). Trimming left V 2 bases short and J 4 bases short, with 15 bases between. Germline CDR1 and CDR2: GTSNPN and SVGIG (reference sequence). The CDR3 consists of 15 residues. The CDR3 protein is CAWSTSGTPGNTIYF. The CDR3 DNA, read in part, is TGTGCCTGGAGTACCTCCGGGACTCCCGGAAACACC. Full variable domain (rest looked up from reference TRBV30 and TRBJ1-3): SQTIHQWPATLVQPVGSPLSLECTVEGTSNPNLYWYRQAAGRGLQLLFYSVGIGQISSEVPQNLSASRPQDRQFILSSKKLLLSDSGFYLCAWSTSGTPGNTIYFGEGSWLTVV.

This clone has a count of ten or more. CDR3 region: CASSFGGPNEKLFF. The part of the CDR3 DNA that was read is TGTGCCAGCAGCTTCGGGGGGCCTAATGAAAAA. V and J are TRBV11-2 and TRBJ1-4, with D perhaps matching TRBD1 (6 bases). Coverage ceases 3 residues before the CDR3 finishes, and the germline J gene fills in the end. With 3 bases removed from V and 3 bases from J, the gap between germline ends came to 8 bases. CDR1 and CDR2 (germline): SGHAT, FQNNGV. The CDR3 runs 14 residues.

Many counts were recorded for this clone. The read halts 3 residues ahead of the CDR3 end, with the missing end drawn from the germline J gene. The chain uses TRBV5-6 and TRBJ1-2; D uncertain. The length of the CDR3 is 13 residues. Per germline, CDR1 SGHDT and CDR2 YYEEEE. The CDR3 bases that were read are TGTGCCAGCAGCTTGGAGGGCTTACGAGGC. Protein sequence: CASSLEGLRG. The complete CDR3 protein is CASSLEGLRGYTF.

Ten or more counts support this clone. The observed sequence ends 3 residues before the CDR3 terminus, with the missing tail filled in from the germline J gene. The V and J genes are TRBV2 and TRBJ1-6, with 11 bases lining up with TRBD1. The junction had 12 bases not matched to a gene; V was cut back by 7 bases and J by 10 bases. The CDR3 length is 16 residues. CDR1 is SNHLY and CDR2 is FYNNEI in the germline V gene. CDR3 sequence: CASTWSGQGAGSPLHF. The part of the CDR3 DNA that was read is TGTGCCAGCACCTGGTCTGGACAGGGGGCAGGATCACCC.

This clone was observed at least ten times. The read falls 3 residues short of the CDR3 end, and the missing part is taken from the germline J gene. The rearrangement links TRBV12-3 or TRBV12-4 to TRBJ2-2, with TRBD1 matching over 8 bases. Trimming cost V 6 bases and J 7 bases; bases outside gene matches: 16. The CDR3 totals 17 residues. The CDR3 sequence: CASSNLYGQGIIGELFF. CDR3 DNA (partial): TGTGCCAGCAGCAACCTTTACGGACAGGGTATAATCGGGGAG.

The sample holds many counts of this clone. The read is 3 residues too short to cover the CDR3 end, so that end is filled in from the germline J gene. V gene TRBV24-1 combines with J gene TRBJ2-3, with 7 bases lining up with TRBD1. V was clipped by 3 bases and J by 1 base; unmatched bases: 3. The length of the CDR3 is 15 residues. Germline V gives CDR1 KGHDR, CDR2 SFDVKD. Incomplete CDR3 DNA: TGTGCCACCAGTGATCCAACAGGGGGCACAGATACG. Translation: CATSDPTGGTDT. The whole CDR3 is CATSDPTGGTDTQYF.

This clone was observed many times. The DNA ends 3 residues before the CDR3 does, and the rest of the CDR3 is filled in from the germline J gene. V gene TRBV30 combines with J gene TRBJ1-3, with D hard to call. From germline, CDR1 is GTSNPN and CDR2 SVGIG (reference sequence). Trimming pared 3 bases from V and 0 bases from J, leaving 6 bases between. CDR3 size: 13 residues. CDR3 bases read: TGTGCCTGGAGGGCCAACTCTGGAAACACC. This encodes CAWRANSGNT. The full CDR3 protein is CAWRANSGNTIYF.

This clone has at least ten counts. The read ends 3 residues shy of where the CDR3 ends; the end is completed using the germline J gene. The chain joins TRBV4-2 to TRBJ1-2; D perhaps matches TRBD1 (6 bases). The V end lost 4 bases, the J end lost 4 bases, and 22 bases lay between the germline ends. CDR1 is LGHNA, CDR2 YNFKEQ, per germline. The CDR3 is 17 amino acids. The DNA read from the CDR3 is TGTGCCAGCAGCCCCGCCCTAACAGGGAGGGGGTCCTATGGC. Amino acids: CASSPALTGRGSYG. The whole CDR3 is CASSPALTGRGSYGYTF.

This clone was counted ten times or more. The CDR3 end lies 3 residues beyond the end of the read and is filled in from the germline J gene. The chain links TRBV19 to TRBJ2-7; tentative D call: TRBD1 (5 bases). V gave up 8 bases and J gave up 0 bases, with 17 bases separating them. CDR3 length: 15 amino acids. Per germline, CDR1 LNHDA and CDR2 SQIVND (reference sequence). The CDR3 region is CASRSWAGPSYEQYF. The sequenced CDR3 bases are TGTGCCAGTCGTAGTTGGGCAGGGCCCTCCTACGAG.

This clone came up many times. CDR3 region: CSARDSGRRVYGYTF. The CDR3 bases that were read are TGCAGTGCTAGAGATAGCGGGCGCCGAGTCTATGGC. The V call is TRBV20-1, the J call TRBJ1-2; D uncertain. The read halts 3 residues ahead of the CDR3 end, with the missing end drawn from the germline J gene. V lost 0 bases and J lost 4, with 15 bases in between. Germline CDR1 is DFQATT and CDR2 is SNEGSKA (reference sequence). The CDR3 loop spans 15 amino acids.

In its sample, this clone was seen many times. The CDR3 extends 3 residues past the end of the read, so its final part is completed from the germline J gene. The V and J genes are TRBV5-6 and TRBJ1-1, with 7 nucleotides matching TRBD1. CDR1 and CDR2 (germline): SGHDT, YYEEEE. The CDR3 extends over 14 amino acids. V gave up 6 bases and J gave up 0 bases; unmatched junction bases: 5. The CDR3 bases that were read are TGTGCCAGCACCCCCGGGACAGTGAACACTGAA. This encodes CASTPGTVNTE. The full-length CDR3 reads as CASTPGTVNTEAFF.

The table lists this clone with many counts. CDR3 sequence reads: CASSLVSGGDTQYF. The CDR3 bases that were read are TGTGCCAGCAGCTTAGTCAGCGGGGGAGATACG. The chain has TRBV13 and TRBJ2-3, with 8 nucleotides matching TRBD2. The read terminates 3 residues before the CDR3 end, so the remaining end is supplied by the germline J gene. The V gene's germline CDR1 is PRHDT and CDR2 FYEKMQ (reference sequence). The CDR3 length is 14 residues. Trimming removed 1 base from V and 5 bases from J; junction bases left unmatched: 2.